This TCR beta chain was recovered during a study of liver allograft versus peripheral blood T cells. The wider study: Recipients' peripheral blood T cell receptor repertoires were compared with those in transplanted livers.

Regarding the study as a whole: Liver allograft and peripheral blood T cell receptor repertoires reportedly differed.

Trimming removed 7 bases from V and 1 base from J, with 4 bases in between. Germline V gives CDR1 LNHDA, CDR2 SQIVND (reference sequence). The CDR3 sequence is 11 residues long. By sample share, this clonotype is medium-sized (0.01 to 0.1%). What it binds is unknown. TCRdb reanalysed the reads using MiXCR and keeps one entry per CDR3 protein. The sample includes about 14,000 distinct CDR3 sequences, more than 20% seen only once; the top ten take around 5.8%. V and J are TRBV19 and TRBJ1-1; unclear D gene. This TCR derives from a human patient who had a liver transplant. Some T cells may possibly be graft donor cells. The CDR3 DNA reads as TGTGCCAGTATTGGGAACACTGAAGCTTTCTTT. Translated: CASIGNTEAFF.